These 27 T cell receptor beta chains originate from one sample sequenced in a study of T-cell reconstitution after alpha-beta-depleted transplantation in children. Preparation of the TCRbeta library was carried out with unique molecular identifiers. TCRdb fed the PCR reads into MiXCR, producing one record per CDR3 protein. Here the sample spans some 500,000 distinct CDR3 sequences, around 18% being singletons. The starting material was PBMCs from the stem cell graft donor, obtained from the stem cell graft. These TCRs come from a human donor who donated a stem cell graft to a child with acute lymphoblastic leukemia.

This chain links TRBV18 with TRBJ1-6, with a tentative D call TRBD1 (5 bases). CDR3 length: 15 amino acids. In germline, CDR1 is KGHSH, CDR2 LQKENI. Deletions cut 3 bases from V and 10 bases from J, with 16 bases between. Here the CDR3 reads CASSPSRARGSPLHF. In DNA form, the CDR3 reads TGTGCCAGCTCACCCTCTCGGGCCCGGGGGTCACCCCTCCACTTT.

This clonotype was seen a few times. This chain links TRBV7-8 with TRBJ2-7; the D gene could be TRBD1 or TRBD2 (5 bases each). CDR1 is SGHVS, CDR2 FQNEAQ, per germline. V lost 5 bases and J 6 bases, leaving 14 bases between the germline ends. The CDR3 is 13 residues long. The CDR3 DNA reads TGTGCCAGCAGCGTAAGGGCAGGGAGCGAGCAGTACTTC. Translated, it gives CASSVRAGSEQYF.

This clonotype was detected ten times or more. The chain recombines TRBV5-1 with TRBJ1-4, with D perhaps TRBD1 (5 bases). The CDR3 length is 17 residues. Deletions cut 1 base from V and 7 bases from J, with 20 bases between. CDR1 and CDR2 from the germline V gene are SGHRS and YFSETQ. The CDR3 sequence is CASSLLGLNLRVEKLFF. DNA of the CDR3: TGCGCCAGCAGCTTGTTGGGACTTAACTTGAGGGTTGAAAAACTGTTTTTT.

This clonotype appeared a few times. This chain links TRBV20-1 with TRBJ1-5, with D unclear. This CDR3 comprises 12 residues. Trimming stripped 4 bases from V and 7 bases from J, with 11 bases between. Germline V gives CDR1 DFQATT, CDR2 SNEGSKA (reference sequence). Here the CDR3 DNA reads TGCAGTGCTAACTCTGAGGAGCAGCCCCAGCATTTT. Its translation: CSANSEEQPQHF.

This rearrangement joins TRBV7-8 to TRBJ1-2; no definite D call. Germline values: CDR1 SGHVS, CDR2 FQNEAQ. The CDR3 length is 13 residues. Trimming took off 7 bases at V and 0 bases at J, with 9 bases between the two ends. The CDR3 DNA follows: TGTGCCAGCAAGCCACTTACTAACTATGGCTACACCTTC. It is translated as CASKPLTNYGYTF.

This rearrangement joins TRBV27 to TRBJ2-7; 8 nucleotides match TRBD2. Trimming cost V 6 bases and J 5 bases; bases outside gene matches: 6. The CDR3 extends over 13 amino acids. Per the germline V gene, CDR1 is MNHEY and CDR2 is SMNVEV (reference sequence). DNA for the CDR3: TGTGCCAGCAGCCCGGGGGGGTCCCACGAGCAGTACTTC. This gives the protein CASSPGGSHEQYF.

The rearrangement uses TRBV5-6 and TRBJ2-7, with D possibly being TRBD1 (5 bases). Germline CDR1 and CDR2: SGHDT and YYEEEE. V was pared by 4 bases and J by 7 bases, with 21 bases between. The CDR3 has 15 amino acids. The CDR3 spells CASSEDRTPTEEQYF. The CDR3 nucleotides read TGTGCCAGCAGCGAAGATCGGACACCTACGGAGGAGCAGTACTTC.

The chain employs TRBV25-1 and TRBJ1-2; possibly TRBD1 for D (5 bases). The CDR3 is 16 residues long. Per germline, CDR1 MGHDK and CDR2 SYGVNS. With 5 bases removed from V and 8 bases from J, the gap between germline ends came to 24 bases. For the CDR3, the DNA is TGTGCCAGCAGTAGCTGGGACCCCGGGCCGGCCTTCGGCTACACCTTC. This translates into CASSSWDPGPAFGYTF.

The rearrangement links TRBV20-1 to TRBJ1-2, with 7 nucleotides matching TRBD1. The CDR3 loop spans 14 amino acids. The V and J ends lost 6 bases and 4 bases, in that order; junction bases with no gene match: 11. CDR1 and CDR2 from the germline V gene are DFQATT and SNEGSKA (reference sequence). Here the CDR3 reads CSASVPRGSYGYTF. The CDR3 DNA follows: TGCAGTGCATCCGTCCCCAGGGGGAGCTATGGCTACACCTTC.

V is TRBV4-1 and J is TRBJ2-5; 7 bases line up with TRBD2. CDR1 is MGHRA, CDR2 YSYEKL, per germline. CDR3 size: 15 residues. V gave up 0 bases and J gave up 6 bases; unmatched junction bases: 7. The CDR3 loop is CASSQEVLAAKTQYF. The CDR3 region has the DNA TGCGCCAGCAGCCAAGAAGTTCTAGCGGCGAAGACCCAGTACTTC.

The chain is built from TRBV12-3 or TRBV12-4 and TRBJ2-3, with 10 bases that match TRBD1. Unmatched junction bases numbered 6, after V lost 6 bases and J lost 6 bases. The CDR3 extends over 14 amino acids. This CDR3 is CASRSRDRGDTQYF. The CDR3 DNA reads TGTGCCAGCAGGAGCCGGGACAGGGGCGATACGCAGTATTTT.

CDR3 sequence reads: CASSLVTDLAKNIQYF. The CDR3 region has the DNA TGCGCCAGCAGCTTGGTGACAGATCTAGCCAAAAACATTCAGTACTTC. J is TRBJ2-4 and V is TRBV5-1; TRBD1 might be the D (5 bases). The CDR3 is made up of 16 amino acids. V lost 0 bases and J lost 0, with 10 bases in between. Germline-derived CDR1 and CDR2 are SGHRS and YFSETQ.

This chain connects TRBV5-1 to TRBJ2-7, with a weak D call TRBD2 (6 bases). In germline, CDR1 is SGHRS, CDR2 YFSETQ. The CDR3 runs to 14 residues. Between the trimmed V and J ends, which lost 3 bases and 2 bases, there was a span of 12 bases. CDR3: CASSSRSGPYEQYF. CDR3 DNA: TGCGCCAGCAGCTCCCGTAGCGGTCCCTACGAGCAGTACTTC.

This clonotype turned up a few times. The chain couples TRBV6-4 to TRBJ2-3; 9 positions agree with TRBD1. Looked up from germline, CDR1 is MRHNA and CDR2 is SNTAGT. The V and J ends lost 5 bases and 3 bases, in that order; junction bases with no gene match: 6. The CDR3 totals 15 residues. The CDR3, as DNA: TGTGCCAGCAGTCGACAGGGGGTCATAACAGATACGCAGTATTTT. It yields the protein CASSRQGVITDTQYF.

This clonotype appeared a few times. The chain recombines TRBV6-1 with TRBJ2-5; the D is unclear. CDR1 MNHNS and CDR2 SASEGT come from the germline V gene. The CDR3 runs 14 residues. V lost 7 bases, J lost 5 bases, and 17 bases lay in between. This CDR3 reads CASTSWGIEETQYF. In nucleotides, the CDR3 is TGTGCCAGCACCTCGTGGGGAATAGAGGAGACCCAGTACTTC.

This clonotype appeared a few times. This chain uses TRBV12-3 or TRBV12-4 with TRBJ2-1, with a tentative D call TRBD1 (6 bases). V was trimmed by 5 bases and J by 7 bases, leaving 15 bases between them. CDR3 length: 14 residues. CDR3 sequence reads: CASSPVPQGNEQFF. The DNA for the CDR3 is TGTGCCAGCAGTCCCGTCCCGCAGGGGAATGAGCAGTTCTTC.

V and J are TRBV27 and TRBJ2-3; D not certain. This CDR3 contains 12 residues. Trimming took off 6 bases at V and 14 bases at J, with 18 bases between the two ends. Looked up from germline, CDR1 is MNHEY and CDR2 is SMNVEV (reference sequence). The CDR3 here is CASRVTPRWWYF. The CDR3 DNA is TGTGCCAGCAGGGTCACCCCTCGATGGTGGTATTTT.

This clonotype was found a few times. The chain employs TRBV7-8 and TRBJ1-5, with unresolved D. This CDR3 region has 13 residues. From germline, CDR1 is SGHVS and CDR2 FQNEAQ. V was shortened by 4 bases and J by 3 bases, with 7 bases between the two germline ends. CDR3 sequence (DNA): TGTGCCAGCAGCTATGGCCCCAATCAGCCCCAGCATTTT. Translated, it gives CASSYGPNQPQHF.

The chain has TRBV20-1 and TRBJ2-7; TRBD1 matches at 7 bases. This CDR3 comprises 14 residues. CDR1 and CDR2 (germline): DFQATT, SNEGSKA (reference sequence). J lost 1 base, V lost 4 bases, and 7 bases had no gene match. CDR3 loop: CSATVRDSSYEQYF. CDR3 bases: TGCAGTGCTACTGTACGGGACAGTTCCTACGAGCAGTACTTC.

CDR3 sequence reads: CASRLRQGEGGYTF. In DNA, the CDR3 is TGTGCCAGCAGGTTACGACAGGGGGAAGGTGGCTACACCTTC. This chain uses TRBV12-3 or TRBV12-4 with TRBJ1-2, with 9 bases fitting TRBD1. V trimming: 6 bases; J trimming: 7 bases; junction bases outside the gene matches: 9. The CDR3 is made up of 14 amino acids.

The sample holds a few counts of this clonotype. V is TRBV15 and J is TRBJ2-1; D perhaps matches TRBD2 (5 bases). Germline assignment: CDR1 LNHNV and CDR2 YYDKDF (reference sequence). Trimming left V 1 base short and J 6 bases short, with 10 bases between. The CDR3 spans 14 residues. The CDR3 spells CATSRGAGGNEQFF. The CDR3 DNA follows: TGTGCCACCAGCAGAGGGGCGGGTGGCAATGAGCAGTTCTTC. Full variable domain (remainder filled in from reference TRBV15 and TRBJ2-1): DAMVIQNPRYQVTQFGKPVTLSCSQTLNHNVMYWYQQKSSQAPKLLFHYYDKDFNNEADTPDNFQSRRPNTSFCFLDIRSPGLGDTAMYLCATSRGAGGNEQFFGPGTRLTVL.

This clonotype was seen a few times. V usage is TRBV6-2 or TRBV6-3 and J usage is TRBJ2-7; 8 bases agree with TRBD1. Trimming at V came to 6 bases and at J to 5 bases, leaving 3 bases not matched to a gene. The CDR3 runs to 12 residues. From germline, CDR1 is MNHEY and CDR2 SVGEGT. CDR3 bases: TGTGCCAGCAGAGGACAGGGCAACGAGCAGTACTTC. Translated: CASRGQGNEQYF.

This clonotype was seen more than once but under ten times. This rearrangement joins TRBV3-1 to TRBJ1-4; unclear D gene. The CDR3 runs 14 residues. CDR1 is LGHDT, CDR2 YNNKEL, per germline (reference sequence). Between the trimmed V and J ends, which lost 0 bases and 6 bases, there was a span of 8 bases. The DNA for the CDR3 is TGTGCCAGCAGCCAAGACACGGGTTATGAAAAACTGTTTTTT. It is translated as CASSQDTGYEKLFF.

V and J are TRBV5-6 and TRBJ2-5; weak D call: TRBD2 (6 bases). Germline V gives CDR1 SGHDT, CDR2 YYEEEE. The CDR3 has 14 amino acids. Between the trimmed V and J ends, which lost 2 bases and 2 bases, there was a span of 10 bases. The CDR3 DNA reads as TGTGCCAGCAGCTTCCGGGGGATTCAAGAGACCCAGTACTTC. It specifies CASSFRGIQETQYF.

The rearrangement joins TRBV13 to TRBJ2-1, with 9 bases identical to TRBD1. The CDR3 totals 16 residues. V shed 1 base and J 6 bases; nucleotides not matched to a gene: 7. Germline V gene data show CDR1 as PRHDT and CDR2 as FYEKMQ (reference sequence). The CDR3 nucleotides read TGTGCCAGCAGCTTAGCCCCCGGACAGGGGAGCAATGAGCAGTTCTTC. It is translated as CASSLAPGQGSNEQFF.

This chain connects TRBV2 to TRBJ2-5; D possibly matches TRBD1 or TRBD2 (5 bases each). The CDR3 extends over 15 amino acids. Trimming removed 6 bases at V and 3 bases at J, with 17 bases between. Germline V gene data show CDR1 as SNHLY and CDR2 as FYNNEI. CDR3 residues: CASRLSSRDEETQYF. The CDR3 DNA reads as TGTGCCAGCAGACTTTCCAGCAGGGACGAAGAGACCCAGTACTTC.

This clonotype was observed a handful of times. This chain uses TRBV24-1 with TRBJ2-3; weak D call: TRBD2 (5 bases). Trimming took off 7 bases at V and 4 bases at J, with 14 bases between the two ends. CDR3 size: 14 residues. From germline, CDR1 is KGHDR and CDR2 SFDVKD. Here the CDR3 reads CATRDSGLPDTQYF. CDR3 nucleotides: TGTGCCACCAGGGACTCTGGCCTCCCAGATACGCAGTATTTT.